This entry is about one T cell receptor beta chain. As processed by the authors: By means of reference gene primer amplification, nucleated cell counts were estimated. Assay used: immunoSEQ multiplex PCR; TCRdb lists only in-frame clones, some missing. The DNA was the basis for D and trimming; V, J and clone size are from that table. The table includes about 150,000 clones, 84% detected once. The sample originates from a study of blood T cell repertoires in COVID-19. Germline CDR1 and CDR2: SGHNT and YYREEE (reference sequence). Trimming took off 5 bases at V and 10 bases at J, with 19 bases between the two ends. The CDR3 is 15 amino acids.

The V call is TRBV5-4, the J call TRBJ1-6, with D unresolved. This clonotype was sampled from a man aged 25-45 years with COVID-19, enrolled during active disease. The material sequenced was peripheral blood. This CDR3 reads CASRPDLGITSPLHF. In DNA, the CDR3 is TGTGCCAGCAGGCCAGACCTCGGGATCACGTCACCCCTCCACTTT.